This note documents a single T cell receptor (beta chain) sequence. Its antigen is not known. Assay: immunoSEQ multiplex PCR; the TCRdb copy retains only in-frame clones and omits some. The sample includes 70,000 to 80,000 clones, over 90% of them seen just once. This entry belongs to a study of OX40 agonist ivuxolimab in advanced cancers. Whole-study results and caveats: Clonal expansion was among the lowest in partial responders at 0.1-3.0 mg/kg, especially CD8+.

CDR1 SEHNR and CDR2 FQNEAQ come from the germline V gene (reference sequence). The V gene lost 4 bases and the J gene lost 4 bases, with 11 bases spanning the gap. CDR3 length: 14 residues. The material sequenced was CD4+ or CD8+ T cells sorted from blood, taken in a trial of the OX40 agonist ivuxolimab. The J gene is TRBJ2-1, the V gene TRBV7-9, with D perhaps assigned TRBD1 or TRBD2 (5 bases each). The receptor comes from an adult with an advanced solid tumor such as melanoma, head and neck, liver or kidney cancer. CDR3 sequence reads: CASSSGAGYNEQFF. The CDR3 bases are TGTGCCAGCAGCTCCGGGGCAGGTTACAATGAGCAGTTCTTC.